These 3 T cell receptor beta chains originate from one sample sequenced in a study of blood T cell repertoires in COVID-19. Some clones are missing from TCRdb's copy, which holds only in-frame ones; the method was immunoSEQ multiplex PCR. Among more than 110,000 clones, around 85% were seen once, and the ten largest hold roughly 2.9%. The specimen sequenced was peripheral blood. These receptors were collected from a man over 45 with acute or convalescent COVID-19.

The chain links TRBV30 to TRBJ1-2, with 7 nucleotides matching TRBD1. This CDR3 is 13 amino acids long. Germline V gene data show CDR1 as GTSNPN and CDR2 as SVGIG (reference sequence). V trimming: 5 bases; J trimming: 4 bases; junction bases outside the gene matches: 7. The CDR3 reads CAWDRGLIYGYTF. In DNA form, the CDR3 reads TGTGCCTGGGATAGGGGGCTCATCTATGGCTACACCTTC. Variable domain in full (rest from reference TRBV30 and TRBJ1-2): SQTIHQWPATLVQPVGSPLSLECTVEGTSNPNLYWYRQAAGRGLQLLFYSVGIGQISSEVPQNLSASRPQDRQFILSSKKLLLSDSGFYLCAWDRGLIYGYTFGSGTRLTVV.

This chain uses TRBV15 with TRBJ1-1; D is ambiguous. V lost 3 bases, J lost 4 bases, and 12 bases lay in between. Per the germline V gene, CDR1 is LNHNV and CDR2 is YYDKDF (reference sequence). This CDR3 region has 14 residues. For the CDR3, the DNA is TGTGCCACCAGCAGTTCGCGGGGATTCACTGAAGCTTTCTTT. Amino acids: CATSSSRGFTEAFF.

V usage is TRBV21-1 and J usage is TRBJ1-1; TRBD1 is the table's D call, not checked against the DNA. TRBV21-1 is assigned pseudogene status. The length of the CDR3 is 19 residues. As DNA, the CDR3 is TGTGCCAGCAGCAAACCCACTCCGGGGACGACAGGGGGCGTTACTGAAGCTTTCTTT. It specifies CASSKPTPGTTGGVTEAFF.